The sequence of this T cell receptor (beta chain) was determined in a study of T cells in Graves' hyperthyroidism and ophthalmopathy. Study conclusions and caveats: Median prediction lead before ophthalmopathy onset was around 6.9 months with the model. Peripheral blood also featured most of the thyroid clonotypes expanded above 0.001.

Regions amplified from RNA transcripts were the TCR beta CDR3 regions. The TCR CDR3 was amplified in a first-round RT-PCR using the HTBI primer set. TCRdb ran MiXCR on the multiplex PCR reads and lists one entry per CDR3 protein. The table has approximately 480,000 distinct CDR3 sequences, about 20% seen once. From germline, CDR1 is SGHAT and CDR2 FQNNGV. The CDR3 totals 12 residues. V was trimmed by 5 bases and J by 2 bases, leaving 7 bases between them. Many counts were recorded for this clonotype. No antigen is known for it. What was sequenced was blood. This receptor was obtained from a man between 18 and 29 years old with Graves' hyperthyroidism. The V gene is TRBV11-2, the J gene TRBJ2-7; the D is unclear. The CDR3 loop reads CASSGLAYEQYF. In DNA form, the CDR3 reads TGTGCCAGCAGCGGCTTGGCCTACGAGCAGTACTTC.